This is a list of T cell receptor beta chains from one sample in a study of cytomegalovirus exposure and HLA in healthy donors. TCRdb's table, derived via immunoSEQ multiplex PCR, lists solely in-frame clones and lacks some. The repertoire holds about 89,000 clones, with approximately 89% as singletons. Sequencing used PBMCs. Source of these receptors: a young man in good health and CMV-seropositive. CDR3s include the opening cysteine and the closing phenylalanine or tryptophan. Fields, in order: clone size, D gene, V gene, J gene, CDR3 DNA, CDR3 protein. A D gene is named only where the DNA matches it firmly. For some rows the clone size is stated as once, few or many, or as a class when expanded; others skip it.

abundance: .
d_gene: TRBD2
v_gene: TRBV10-3
j_gene: TRBJ2-1
CDR3nt: TGTGCCATCAGTGAGTCGAATGGACTAGCGTGGGGCAACAATGAGCAGTTCTTC
CDR3aa: CAISESNGLAWGNNEQFF

abundance: .
d_gene: .
v_gene: TRBV28
j_gene: TRBJ1-2
CDR3nt: TGTGCCAGCAGTTTGGGAGCCGAGGGTTATGGCTACACCTTC
CDR3aa: CASSLGAEGYGYTF

abundance: .
d_gene: TRBD1
v_gene: TRBV4-1
j_gene: TRBJ2-7
CDR3nt: TGCGCCAGCAGTCGGGACAGGGGGCACGAGCAGTACTTC
CDR3aa: CASSRDRGHEQYF

abundance: once
d_gene: .
v_gene: TRBV30
j_gene: TRBJ2-3
CDR3nt: TGCGCCTGGAGTATCGGGGATACGCAGTATTTT
CDR3aa: CAWSIGDTQYF

abundance: .
d_gene: TRBD1
v_gene: TRBV2
j_gene: TRBJ2-7
CDR3nt: TGTGCCAGCAGTCGACAGGGCTCCTACGAGCAGTACTTC
CDR3aa: CASSRQGSYEQYF

abundance: .
d_gene: .
v_gene: TRBV25-1
j_gene: TRBJ2-7
CDR3nt: TGTGCCAGCGCCGGGATCTCCTACGAGCAGTACTTC
CDR3aa: CASAGISYEQYF

abundance: .
d_gene: .
v_gene: TRBV28
j_gene: TRBJ1-2
CDR3nt: TGTGCCAGCAGTATCCGACACCCTTTGGGCTACACCTTC
CDR3aa: CASSIRHPLGYTF

abundance: .
d_gene: TRBD1
v_gene: TRBV10-2
j_gene: TRBJ1-2
CDR3nt: TGCGCCACCGAGGACAGGGTGTATGGCTACACCTTC
CDR3aa: CATEDRVYGYTF

abundance: .
d_gene: .
v_gene: TRBV2
j_gene: TRBJ1-5
CDR3nt: TGTGCCAGCAGTGAGTCGAGCAATCAGCCCCAGCATTTT
CDR3aa: CASSESSNQPQHF

abundance: .
d_gene: TRBD2
v_gene: TRBV19
j_gene: TRBJ2-1
CDR3nt: TGTGCCAGTAGCCTTAACCGCGGGGGTAGCTCCTACAATGAGCAGTTCTTC
CDR3aa: CASSLNRGGSSYNEQFF

abundance: .
d_gene: .
v_gene: TRBV28
j_gene: TRBJ1-1
CDR3nt: TGTGCCAGCAACGGGCCAGGGATGAACACTGAAGCTTTCTTT
CDR3aa: CASNGPGMNTEAFF

abundance: .
d_gene: TRBD2
v_gene: TRBV19
j_gene: TRBJ2-6
CDR3nt: TGTGCCAGTAGTAAGGGACTAGCGGGAGGGCCACTTGGGGCCAACGTCCTGACTTTC
CDR3aa: CASSKGLAGGPLGANVLTF

abundance: .
d_gene: .
v_gene: TRBV19
j_gene: TRBJ2-3
CDR3nt: TGTGCCAGCTCCGGGAGAGGTACAGATACGCAGTATTTT
CDR3aa: CASSGRGTDTQYF

abundance: .
d_gene: TRBD2
v_gene: TRBV5-1
j_gene: TRBJ2-1
CDR3nt: TGCGCCAGCAGCTTGGCCGGGGGGGTGGGTGAGCAGTTCTTC
CDR3aa: CASSLAGGVGEQFF